The 27 T cell receptor beta chains in this list originate from one sample, sequenced in a study of identical twins' blood T cells. TCRdb re-derived calls from the 5' RACE reads in MiXCR, one entry per CDR3 protein. The sample records around 380,000 distinct CDR3 sequences, 28% being singletons. Sequenced sample: PBMCs. The receptors stem from a woman between 18 and 49 years old in good health.

This chain joins TRBV12-3 or TRBV12-4 and TRBJ1-3; D is perhaps TRBD1 (6 bases). The CDR3 loop spans 15 amino acids. Trimming cost V 6 bases and J 0 bases, with 12 bases left between them. This chain's CDR3 is CASRPGTTSGNTIYF. The CDR3 DNA follows: TGTGCCAGCAGGCCCGGGACAACCTCTGGAAACACCATATATTTT.

This clonotype showed up just a few times. CDR3 nucleotides: TGTGCCAGCAGTTCCCCGTCTAGCGGGATGGTATGGGAGCAGTTCTTC. Encoded protein: CASSSPSSGMVWEQFF. The J gene is TRBJ2-1, the V gene TRBV27, with 9 positions matching TRBD2. CDR3 length: 16 amino acids. Per germline, CDR1 MNHEY and CDR2 SMNVEV (reference sequence). V gave up 4 bases and J gave up 10 bases; unmatched junction bases: 14.

There are many counts of this clonotype. The rearrangement uses TRBV29-1 and TRBJ1-1, with a tentative D call TRBD1 (5 bases). CDR1 is SQVTM, CDR2 ANQGSEA, per germline. Trimming removed 7 bases at V and 3 bases at J, with 12 bases between. The CDR3 extends over 12 amino acids. Here the CDR3 DNA reads TGCAGCGCCTGGGACGGGGACACTGAAGCTTTCTTT. Encoded protein: CSAWDGDTEAFF.

The CDR3 spells CASSLGGGRKQPQHF. In DNA form, the CDR3 reads TGTGCCAGCAGCTTAGGGGGAGGAAGAAAACAGCCCCAGCATTTT. The J gene is TRBJ1-5, the V gene TRBV11-2; D ambiguous. This CDR3 has 15 amino acids. Germline CDR1 is SGHAT and CDR2 is FQNNGV. Trimming stripped 1 base from V and 7 bases from J, with 14 bases between.

This clonotype was seen a handful of times. The J gene is TRBJ1-1, the V gene TRBV20-1; no clear D. The CDR3 runs 13 residues. Between the trimmed V and J ends, which lost 3 bases and 0 bases, there was a span of 8 bases. Germline V gene sequence: CDR1 DFQATT, CDR2 SNEGSKA (reference sequence). This chain's CDR3 is CSASPHLNTEAFF. The CDR3 DNA follows: TGCAGTGCTAGCCCCCATTTGAACACTGAAGCTTTCTTT.

A few counts support this clonotype. This chain joins TRBV3-1 and TRBJ1-1; D may be TRBD1 (5 bases). CDR3 length equals 11 residues. Trimming left V 6 bases short and J 6 bases short, with 8 bases between. CDR1 is LGHDT, CDR2 YNNKEL, per germline (reference sequence). The CDR3 bases are TGTGCCAGCAGGGGGACGGCTGAAGCTTTCTTT. Translated, it gives CASRGTAEAFF.

The genes are TRBV6-5 and TRBJ1-2, with 7 bases that match TRBD1. The CDR3 consists of 16 residues. Germline CDR1 reads MNHEY; CDR2 reads SVGAGI. V dropped 0 bases and J dropped 6; count of bases not matched to a gene: 10. The CDR3 region has the DNA TGTGCCAGCAGTTACTCGAGGGTTTCCAGGGGGGATGGCTACACCTTC. This codes for CASSYSRVSRGDGYTF.

This chain uses TRBV6-5 with TRBJ1-2; D gene uncertain. Germline V gene lookup returns CDR1 MNHEY and CDR2 SVGAGI. Trimming removed 0 bases from V and 0 bases from J, with 17 bases in between. The CDR3 sequence is 18 residues long. CDR3 DNA sequence: TGTGCCAGCAGTTACTCGAAGCTTTTCGGGCGTACTAACTATGGCTACACCTTC. Amino acids: CASSYSKLFGRTNYGYTF.

The chain employs TRBV6-1 and TRBJ1-2; no reliable D call. The CDR3 is 14 residues long. V was shortened by 8 bases and J by 1 base, with 14 bases between the two germline ends. Germline CDR1 is MNHNS and CDR2 is SASEGT. CDR3 amino acids: CASAYQEGNYGYTF. The CDR3 DNA is TGTGCCAGCGCGTATCAAGAGGGTAACTATGGCTACACCTTC.

There are many counts of this clonotype. This chain links TRBV2 with TRBJ2-7; D not resolved. The germline V gene has CDR1 SNHLY and CDR2 FYNNEI. The ends were cut back, 5 bases at V and 6 bases at J, with 20 bases in the middle. This CDR3 is built from 15 residues. The CDR3 here is CASSTFVSSSGEQYF. In DNA form, the CDR3 reads TGTGCCAGCAGTACATTCGTTAGTTCGTCAGGCGAGCAGTACTTC.

In regard to this clonotype: A much larger clone differs from this one at a single base, so this may be a read error. This chain uses TRBV20-1 with TRBJ2-1, with TRBD1 as a possible D gene (6 bases). Trimming stripped 2 bases from V and 9 bases from J, with 17 bases between. CDR3 length equals 14 residues. The germline V gene encodes CDR1 DFQATT and CDR2 SNEGSKA (reference sequence). CDR3 in DNA: TGCAGTGCTAGATATTCACAGGGTAGTGGTGAGCAGTTCTTC. This sequence encodes CSARYSQGSGEQFF.

This sequence joins TRBV2 and TRBJ2-4; no clear D. Germline lookup yields CDR1 SNHLY and CDR2 FYNNEI. Trimming took off 3 bases at V and 5 bases at J, with 8 bases between the two ends. CDR3 size: 13 residues. The CDR3 here is CASSEGIQNIQYF. The CDR3 DNA reads as TGTGCCAGCAGTGAGGGTATCCAAAACATTCAGTACTTC.

This clonotype was found a few times. This chain joins TRBV12-3 or TRBV12-4 and TRBJ2-1; no firm D call. Trimming pared 1 base from V and 8 bases from J, leaving 6 bases between. This CDR3 is 12 amino acids long. CDR3 nucleotide sequence: TGTGCCAGCAGTTTAGGCGGTCATGAGCAGTTCTTC. Protein sequence: CASSLGGHEQFF.

The gene calls are TRBV5-1 and TRBJ1-2; D is unresolved. Trimming took off 3 bases at V and 4 bases at J, with 13 bases between the two ends. The CDR3 runs 14 residues. From germline, CDR1 is SGHRS and CDR2 YFSETQ. The CDR3 bases are TGCGCCAGCAGCTCACGTCAGGACTCCTATGGCTACACCTTC. This sequence encodes CASSSRQDSYGYTF.

In this sample, this clonotype turned up a few times. The chain combines TRBV5-1 with TRBJ1-1, with D unclear. The CDR3 has 16 amino acids. The V and J ends lost 0 bases and 4 bases respectively, with 16 bases between them. In germline, CDR1 is SGHRS, CDR2 YFSETQ. CDR3 nucleotide sequence: TGCGCCAGCAGCTTGGAGGCAGGCCCAGCGGGCACTGAAGCTTTCTTT. Protein product: CASSLEAGPAGTEAFF.

In its sample, this clonotype was seen a few times. The genes are TRBV20-1 and TRBJ2-1; TRBD1 matches 8 bases. The germline CDR1 and CDR2 sequences are DFQATT and SNEGSKA (reference sequence). The CDR3 runs 13 residues. The CDR3 protein is CSVDRGSVNEQFF. CDR3 coding DNA: TGCAGCGTTGACAGGGGAAGTGTGAATGAGCAGTTCTTC.

The V call is TRBV20-1, the J call TRBJ1-1; no clear D. The CDR3 loop spans 15 amino acids. The V gene lost 3 bases and the J gene lost 10 bases, with 24 bases spanning the gap. Germline values: CDR1 DFQATT, CDR2 SNEGSKA (reference sequence). The CDR3 sequence is CSASAQRWRSRGAFF. Here the CDR3 DNA reads TGCAGTGCTAGCGCCCAACGATGGAGGAGCAGAGGAGCTTTCTTT.

The gene calls are TRBV4-3 and TRBJ2-7, with TRBD2 as a possible D gene (6 bases). The germline V gene has CDR1 LGHNA and CDR2 YSLEER. V gave up 0 bases and J gave up 2 bases, with 11 bases separating them. This CDR3 contains 15 residues. CDR3 sequence (DNA): TGCGCCAGCAGCCAAGATCTCGGGGGACCCTACGAGCAGTACTTC. This codes for CASSQDLGGPYEQYF.

The chain combines TRBV20-1 with TRBJ2-7, with D maybe TRBD1 (6 bases). This CDR3 has 14 amino acids. Germline loops: CDR1 DFQATT, CDR2 SNEGSKA (reference sequence). The V end was cut by 4 bases, the J end by 2 bases, with 15 bases between. This chain's CDR3 is CSAIRGERPYEQYF. The CDR3 DNA reads TGCAGTGCTATCAGGGGAGAGCGGCCCTACGAGCAGTACTTC.

This rearrangement joins TRBV10-3 to TRBJ1-3; TRBD1 aligns across 8 bases. CDR3 length: 15 residues. The germline gives CDR1 ENHRY, CDR2 SYGVKD. J gave up 4 bases and V 3 bases, and 5 bases lay outside the gene matches. CDR3 nucleotides: TGTGCCATCAGTGATTTGGACAGGGACGGAAACACCATATATTTT. This translates into CAISDLDRDGNTIYF.

This clonotype was picked up a small number of times. The chain is built from TRBV11-2 and TRBJ2-7, with D unresolved. V was cut by 4 bases and J by 2 bases, with 9 bases left in between. The CDR3 has 13 amino acids. Germline V lookup: CDR1 SGHAT, CDR2 FQNNGV. CDR3 sequence: CASSSTNAYEQYF. CDR3 nucleotide sequence: TGTGCCAGCAGCTCAACGAATGCCTACGAGCAGTACTTC.

This chain joins TRBV6-5 and TRBJ1-1; D unclear. Germline V gives CDR1 MNHEY, CDR2 SVGAGI. V was shortened by 4 bases and J by 12 bases, with 12 bases between the two germline ends. The CDR3 is 11 residues long. Here the CDR3 reads CASSLGLESFF. CDR3 sequence (DNA): TGTGCCAGCAGTTTAGGGTTAGAGTCTTTCTTT.

The chain has TRBV27 and TRBJ2-1, with TRBD2 identical over 9 bases. Germline V gene sequence: CDR1 MNHEY, CDR2 SMNVEV (reference sequence). Trimming took 1 base from V and 4 from J; bases not matched to a gene: 5. CDR3 length: 16 amino acids. CDR3 sequence reads: CASSLWLAGRYNEQFF. The CDR3 coding sequence is TGTGCCAGCAGTTTATGGCTAGCGGGAAGATACAATGAGCAGTTCTTC.

The table lists this clonotype with a few counts. V and J are TRBV9 and TRBJ1-2; D uncertain. The V and J ends lost 3 bases and 4 bases respectively, with 7 bases between them. This CDR3 region has 12 residues. Germline values: CDR1 SGDLS, CDR2 YYNGEE. As DNA, the CDR3 is TGTGCCAGCAGCGATAGAGCCTATGGCTACACCTTC. It yields the protein CASSDRAYGYTF.

This clonotype came up a few times. The chain couples TRBV29-1 to TRBJ1-1, with 12 bases aligning to TRBD1. Unmatched junction bases numbered 7, after V lost 6 bases and J lost 2 bases. Looked up from germline, CDR1 is SQVTM and CDR2 is ANQGSEA. This CDR3 region has 15 residues. This chain's CDR3 is CSVVGTGGYNTEAFF. Here the CDR3 DNA reads TGCAGCGTGGTAGGGACAGGGGGCTACAACACTGAAGCTTTCTTT.

This chain links TRBV29-1 with TRBJ1-2; tentatively, D is TRBD1 (6 bases). The ends were cut back, 4 bases at V and 4 bases at J, with 19 bases in the middle. The CDR3 sequence is 15 residues long. CDR1 and CDR2 (germline): SQVTM, ANQGSEA. DNA for the CDR3: TGCAGCGTTGGGGGGCCTCACAGGGACTTCTATGGCTACACCTTC. Translated, it gives CSVGGPHRDFYGYTF.

This clonotype was seen a handful of times. This sequence joins TRBV7-8 and TRBJ2-1, with unresolved D. With 0 bases removed from V and 6 bases from J, the gap between germline ends came to 9 bases. The CDR3 is 14 residues long. Germline values: CDR1 SGHVS, CDR2 FQNEAQ. The CDR3 protein is CASSLAWKGNEQFF. CDR3 nucleotide sequence: TGTGCCAGCAGCTTAGCCTGGAAAGGCAATGAGCAGTTCTTC.